This T cell receptor (beta chain) was obtained from a study of human T cells and chemical hapten exposure. Study findings and constraints: Those TCRs sitting above 1 in 1000 frequency stayed the same with DPC sensitization.

CDR1 and CDR2 (germline): MNHEY, SMNVEV (reference sequence). Trimming stripped 2 bases from V and 2 bases from J, with 10 bases between. The CDR3 length is 14 residues. TCRdb ran MiXCR on the RACE reads and lists one entry per CDR3 protein. Counted here are 80,000 or so distinct CDR3 sequences, roughly 10% occurring once; the ten biggest clones make up 4% to 5.5%. Described time point: patch test 1, 2 weeks after DPC sensitization. The sample's treatment: therapeutic diphenylcyclopropenone sensitization with weekly scalp DPC. In this sample, this clonotype turned up a few times. Antigen unknown. The V call is TRBV27, the J call TRBJ2-7; D call uncertain. This specimen was whole blood, taken in connection with sensitization to the hapten diphenylcyclopropenone (DPC). The source of this sequence is a woman between 45 and 60 years old with alopecia areata. Some clones in this sample may be carry-over from other donors' samples. CDR3 bases: TGTGCCAGCAGTTTACTGGGAAGGACCTACGAGCAGTACTTC. This codes for CASSLLGRTYEQYF.